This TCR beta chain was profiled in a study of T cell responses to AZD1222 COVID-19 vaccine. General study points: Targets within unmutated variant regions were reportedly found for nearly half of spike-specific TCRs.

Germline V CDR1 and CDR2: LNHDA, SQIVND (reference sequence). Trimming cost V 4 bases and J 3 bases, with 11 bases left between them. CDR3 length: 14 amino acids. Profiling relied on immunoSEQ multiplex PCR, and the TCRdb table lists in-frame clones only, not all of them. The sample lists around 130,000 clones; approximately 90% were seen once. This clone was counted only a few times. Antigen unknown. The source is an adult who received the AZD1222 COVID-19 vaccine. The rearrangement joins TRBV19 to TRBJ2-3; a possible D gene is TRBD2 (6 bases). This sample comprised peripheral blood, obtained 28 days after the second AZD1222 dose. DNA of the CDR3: TGTGCCAGTAGTAGCGGGACCGTTACAGATACGCAGTATTTT. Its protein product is CASSSGTVTDTQYF.